This TCR beta chain was sequenced for a study of T cells in Graves' hyperthyroidism and ophthalmopathy. Researchers took RNA transcripts and amplified the TCR beta CDR3 regions from them. The TCR CDR3 first-round RT-PCR relied on the HTBI primer set. TCRdb recomputed calls from the multiplex PCR reads with MiXCR, one row per CDR3 protein. The data hold 650,000 to 850,000 distinct CDR3 sequences, with 18% observed a single time. CDR3 length equals 16 residues. The V gene lost 3 bases and the J gene lost 3 bases, with 18 bases spanning the gap. This clonotype showed up many times. The chain carries TRBV12-3 or TRBV12-4 and TRBJ2-7; D might be TRBD1 (5 bases). Sample: blood. This sequence was found in a woman between 50 and 59 years old with Graves' hyperthyroidism that later progressed to Graves' ophthalmopathy. CDR3 sequence: CASSFNLRAGNYEQYF. CDR3 sequence (DNA): TGTGCCAGCAGTTTTAACCTCAGGGCAGGGAACTACGAGCAGTACTTC.